The 20 T cell receptor beta chains given below trace back to one sample, sequenced in a study of shared clonotypes between healthy human individuals (dated by TCRdb to between 2020 and 2021). Library preparation was by the immunoSEQ multiplex PCR assay. The source is immuneACCESS, and TCRdb retained only in-frame sequences with V and J called. Part of the clones is not carried over; for the studies checked, unresolved V genes explain less than half of this, and the remainder is unexplained. Present in this sample are more than 1,200,000 clones, 97% to 99% of which were seen just once. The ten largest clones add up to around 0.38% of the sample. Sequenced input: naive CD4+ T cells sorted from blood. The sample's cell subset or site label is to be understood as: CD45RA+ positively selected. The receptors stem from a man between 25 and 39 years old in good health.

The chain combines TRBV5-1 with TRBJ2-2; TRBD1 matches 9 bases. V trimming: 4 bases; J trimming: 2 bases; junction bases outside the gene matches: 6. This CDR3 is built from 16 residues. The germline V gene encodes CDR1 SGHRS and CDR2 YFSETQ. CDR3 residues: CASSKGQGPNTGELFF. Written as DNA, the CDR3 is TGCGCCAGCAGCAAAGGACAGGGGCCTAACACCGGGGAGCTGTTTTTT.

This chain uses TRBV7-3 with TRBJ1-1; weak D call: TRBD1 (5 bases). The germline V and J ends were trimmed by 1 base and 10 bases, with 19 bases remaining between them. The CDR3 contains 15 residues. CDR1 and CDR2 from the germline V gene are SGHTA and FQGTGA. CDR3 DNA: TGTGCCAGCAGCTTAAGGGGAGGGGAGGCTGAACGAGCTTTCTTT. Amino acids: CASSLRGGEAERAFF. Full variable domain (remainder filled in from reference TRBV7-3 and TRBJ1-1): GAGVSQTPSNKVTEKGKYVELRCDPISGHTALYWYRQSLGQGPEFLIYFQGTGAADDSGLPNDRFFAVRPEGSVSTLKIQRTERGDSAVYLCASSLRGGEAERAFFGQGTRLTVV.

The V and J genes are TRBV5-1 and TRBJ2-7; 15 bases map to TRBD2. CDR3 size: 17 residues. The germline V gene encodes CDR1 SGHRS and CDR2 YFSETQ. Unmatched junction bases numbered 12, after V lost 4 bases and J lost 7 bases. The CDR3 spells CASSPTGTSGGREEQYF. The CDR3 DNA reads TGCGCCAGCAGCCCTACCGGGACTAGCGGGGGGCGGGAGGAGCAGTACTTC.

The chain employs TRBV27 and TRBJ1-5, with TRBD1 matching 8 bases. This CDR3 region has 14 residues. J lost 6 bases, V lost 6 bases, and 7 bases had no gene match. Germline V lookup: CDR1 MNHEY, CDR2 SMNVEV (reference sequence). The CDR3 coding sequence is TGTGCCAGCAGGGTCGGACAGGGATCTCAGCCCCAGCATTTT. It encodes CASRVGQGSQPQHF.

The genes are TRBV7-3 and TRBJ1-5; D is unresolved. The germline gives CDR1 SGHTA, CDR2 FQGTGA. The ends were cut back, 0 bases at V and 3 bases at J, with 3 bases in the middle. The CDR3 spans 13 residues. The CDR3 bases are TGTGCCAGCAGCTTAACGTCCAATCAGCCCCAGCATTTT. Translated: CASSLTSNQPQHF.

The gene calls are TRBV5-1 and TRBJ1-1; 9 bases align to TRBD1. Germline V gene sequence: CDR1 SGHRS, CDR2 YFSETQ. The trim removed 3 bases at V and 6 bases at J, leaving 3 bases unmatched. CDR3 length equals 13 residues. CDR3 nucleotide sequence: TGCGCCAGCAGCTGGGGACAGGGCGCTGAAGCTTTCTTT. It specifies CASSWGQGAEAFF.

The chain combines TRBV5-1 with TRBJ2-2, with D unclear. Trimming pared 4 bases from V and 6 bases from J, leaving 10 bases between. The CDR3 runs to 13 residues. Germline V gene sequence: CDR1 SGHRS, CDR2 YFSETQ. DNA for the CDR3: TGCGCCAGCAGCGGGATTGGGCCCGGGGAGCTGTTTTTT. Amino acids: CASSGIGPGELFF. Drawing the rest from reference TRBV5-1 and TRBJ2-2, the complete variable domain is KAGVTQTPRYLIKTRGQQVTLSCSPISGHRSVSWYQQTPGQGLQFLFEYFSETQRNKGNFPGRFSGRQFSNSRSEMNVSTLELGDSALYLCASSGIGPGELFFGEGSRLTVL.

This chain joins TRBV19 and TRBJ1-5; no clear D. V lost 10 bases to trimming and J lost 7 bases, with 26 bases between them. CDR1 is LNHDA, CDR2 SQIVND, per germline (reference sequence). The CDR3 extends over 16 amino acids. The CDR3 reads CAKAPNRGLSVQPQHF. CDR3 nucleotides: TGTGCCAAAGCCCCAAACAGAGGTCTAAGCGTACAGCCCCAGCATTTT.

This clone came up once. The CDR3 reads CASSPGGMDSGANVLTF. The CDR3 DNA is TGTGCCAGCAGCCCAGGGGGAATGGACTCTGGGGCCAACGTCCTGACTTTC. V gene TRBV5-4 combines with J gene TRBJ2-6; 7 positions match TRBD1. The CDR3 runs 17 residues. Trimming removed 4 bases from V and 0 bases from J; junction bases left unmatched: 7. CDR1 SGHNT and CDR2 YYREEE come from the germline V gene (reference sequence).

The chain carries TRBV10-3 and TRBJ2-7; 9 positions match TRBD2. The length of the CDR3 is 16 residues. V was clipped by 4 bases and J by 2 bases; unmatched bases: 9. The germline V gene encodes CDR1 ENHRY and CDR2 SYGVKD. The DNA for the CDR3 is TGTGCCATCAGTGGGGGAGCGGGAGGCCCCACCTACGAGCAGTACTTC. Protein product: CAISGGAGGPTYEQYF.

J is TRBJ2-2 and V is TRBV18; a weak D match, TRBD1 (6 bases). There are 16 residues in the CDR3. Germline-derived CDR1 and CDR2 are KGHSH and LQKENI. The V end lost 5 bases, the J end lost 2 bases, and 15 bases lay between the germline ends. This CDR3 is CASSGLDRLNTGELFF. For the CDR3, the DNA is TGTGCCAGCTCAGGATTGGACAGACTTAACACCGGGGAGCTGTTTTTT.

The chain uses TRBV6-1 and TRBJ1-5; TRBD1 matches 8 bases. The trim removed 1 base at V and 7 bases at J, leaving 3 bases unmatched. The length of the CDR3 is 14 residues. Germline CDR1 reads MNHNS; CDR2 reads SASEGT. CDR3 protein: CASSEGTGTQPQHF. Here the CDR3 DNA reads TGTGCCAGCAGTGAAGGGACAGGGACCCAGCCCCAGCATTTT.

The rearrangement uses TRBV5-8 and TRBJ2-2; no clear D gene. The CDR3 has 14 residues. Germline CDR1 reads SGHTS; CDR2 reads YDEGEE. V shed 1 base and J shed 5 bases, with 9 bases lying between them. The CDR3 DNA sequence: TGTGCCAGCAGCTTGTTAAAGGGTACCGGGGAGCTGTTTTTT. Protein: CASSLLKGTGELFF.

The chain combines TRBV28 with TRBJ2-1, with D perhaps matching TRBD2 (6 bases). Germline values: CDR1 MDHEN, CDR2 SYDVKM. V was trimmed by 8 bases and J by 4 bases, leaving 18 bases between them. CDR3 size: 15 residues. The CDR3 DNA reads TGTGCCAGCCCCCCCTGGGGTAGCGGATACAATGAGCAGTTCTTC. It is translated as CASPPWGSGYNEQFF.

About this clone itself: The same CDR3 is also encoded by other DNA sequences in this sample. The chain is built from TRBV6-6 and TRBJ2-7; 8 bases line up with TRBD1. The ends lost 4 bases at V and 1 base at J; junction bases unmatched: 3. CDR1 MNHNY and CDR2 SVGAGI come from the germline V gene (reference sequence). CDR3 length: 14 residues. The CDR3, as DNA: TGTGCCAGCAGTTCGCAGGGGGCGTCCTACGAGCAGTACTTC. Residues: CASSSQGASYEQYF.

V gene TRBV4-3 combines with J gene TRBJ1-2; a weak D match, TRBD1 (5 bases). The CDR3 runs to 11 residues. Germline-derived CDR1 and CDR2 are LGHNA and YSLEER. Trimming left V 4 bases short and J 7 bases short, with 7 bases between. The CDR3 loop reads CASSRGAGYTF. The CDR3 nucleotides read TGCGCCAGCAGCCGCGGGGCTGGCTACACCTTC.

CDR3 protein: CASSVNREEKQFF. In nucleotides, the CDR3 is TGTGCCAGCAGTGTTAACCGGGAGGAAAAACAGTTCTTC. The chain has TRBV2 and TRBJ2-1; TRBD2 matches at 7 bases. The CDR3 sequence is 13 residues long. V lost 4 bases and J lost 13; bases outside the gene matches: 10. Germline values: CDR1 SNHLY, CDR2 FYNNEI.

As concerns this clone: This same CDR3 is encoded by further DNA sequences in the sample. The chain carries TRBV7-9 and TRBJ2-7; D not certain. CDR1 and CDR2 from the germline V gene are SEHNR and FQNEAQ (reference sequence). V shed 0 bases and J shed 5 bases, with 2 bases lying between them. This CDR3 has 11 residues. DNA for the CDR3: TGTGCCAGCAGCTTAGCCGACGAGCAGTACTTC. This encodes CASSLADEQYF.

This chain links TRBV5-1 with TRBJ2-1, with 9 bases that match TRBD2. Germline V gene lookup returns CDR1 SGHRS and CDR2 YFSETQ. The length of the CDR3 is 17 residues. Trimming took 0 bases from V and 1 from J; bases not matched to a gene: 5. The CDR3 sequence is CASSLAAAGGSYNEQFF. CDR3 bases: TGCGCCAGCAGCTTGGCAGCCGCGGGAGGGTCCTACAATGAGCAGTTCTTC.

J is TRBJ1-5 and V is TRBV28; TRBD1 aligns across 7 bases. Germline CDR1 MDHEN, CDR2 SYDVKM. The CDR3 sequence is 14 residues long. Germline trimming cut 10 bases from V and 3 bases from J; bases unmatched to any gene: 9. The CDR3 DNA follows: TGTGCCACCGATCCAACAGGGGTCAATCAGCCCCAGCATTTT. This encodes CATDPTGVNQPQHF.